This TCR beta chain stems from a study of PD-1 blockade in classical Hodgkin lymphoma. Time point indicated: cycle 4 day 1 (C4D1), after more than 5 weeks of nivolumab. All patients relapsed after autologous stem cell transplantation, and brentuximab vedotin exposure varied. Produced via immunoSEQ multiplex PCR; TCRdb's table is partial and in-frame only. Of some 21,000 clones listed, about 85% are singletons. The CDR3 is 14 residues long. V lost 4 bases and J lost 0, with 10 bases in between. The germline CDR1 and CDR2 sequences are GTSNPN and SVGIG (reference sequence). General study findings and limits: Complete responders showed a baseline diversity that resembled the diversity of newly diagnosed patients. Researchers reported that CD4+ TCR diversity, though not CD8+, rose significantly by C4D1. Relapsed/refractory patients reportedly had the lowest baseline TCR diversity, below newly diagnosed patients, who were below healthy donors.

Turning to this clone: The antigen is undetermined.

The chain carries TRBV30 and TRBJ1-5; D is ambiguous. The sequence derives from a human donor with classical Hodgkin lymphoma. This sample comprised peripheral blood mononuclear cells (PBMCs), obtained before the fourth cycle of nivolumab. CDR3 amino acids: CAWNSVYSNQPQHF. The CDR3 nucleotides read TGTGCCTGGAATTCGGTGTATAGCAATCAGCCCCAGCATTTT.